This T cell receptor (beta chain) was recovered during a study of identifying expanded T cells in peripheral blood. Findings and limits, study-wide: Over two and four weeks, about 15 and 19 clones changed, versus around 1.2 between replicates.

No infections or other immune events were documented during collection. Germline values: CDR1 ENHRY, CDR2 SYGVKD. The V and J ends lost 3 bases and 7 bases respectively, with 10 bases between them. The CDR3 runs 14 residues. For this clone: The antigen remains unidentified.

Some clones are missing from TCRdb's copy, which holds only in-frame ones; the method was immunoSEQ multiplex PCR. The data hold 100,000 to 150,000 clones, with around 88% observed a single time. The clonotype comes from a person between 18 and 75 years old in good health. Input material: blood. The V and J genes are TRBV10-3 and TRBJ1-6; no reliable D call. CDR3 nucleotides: TGTGCCATCAGTGACGGATCGCCCAATTCACCCCTCCACTTT. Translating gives CAISDGSPNSPLHF.